Shown below are 27 T cell receptor beta chains from a single sample sequenced in a study of cytomegalovirus exposure and HLA in healthy donors. PCR amplification relied on 60 Vbeta primers (plus 13 Jbeta primers). TCRdb's copy holds only in-frame clones and misses some; the assay was immunoSEQ multiplex PCR. Counted here are approximately 110,000 clones, around 76% occurring once; the ten biggest clones make up 7% to 10%. Sequencing input: PBMCs. The receptors here all came from a man aged 35-49 years in good health and CMV-seropositive.

This chain joins TRBV18 and TRBJ2-7; D unresolved. CDR1 and CDR2 (germline): KGHSH, LQKENI. CDR3 size: 13 residues. With 3 bases removed from V and 8 bases from J, the gap between germline ends came to 14 bases. CDR3 sequence reads: CASSPSEESKQYF. The DNA of the CDR3 is TGTGCCAGCTCACCCAGCGAGGAGAGCAAGCAGTACTTC.

This chain connects TRBV13 to TRBJ1-1; D is possibly TRBD1 (6 bases). This CDR3 region has 13 residues. Trimming left V 0 bases short and J 10 bases short, with 12 bases between. Per the germline V gene, CDR1 is PRHDT and CDR2 is FYEKMQ (reference sequence). The CDR3 nucleotides read TGTGCCAGCAGCTTAGGACAGGGAGTAAGAGCTTTCTTT. The encoded protein is CASSLGQGVRAFF.

V is TRBV7-2 and J is TRBJ2-2, with 10 bases lining up with TRBD1. CDR3 length: 16 residues. Germline CDR1 SGHTA, CDR2 FQGNSA. J gave up 0 bases and V 6 bases, and 4 bases lay outside the gene matches. The DNA for the CDR3 is TGTGCCAGCAGTCCAGACAGGGGGCCGAACACCGGGGAGCTGTTTTTT. Protein product: CASSPDRGPNTGELFF.

The rearrangement uses TRBV27 and TRBJ1-6, with D possibly being TRBD1 (6 bases). Germline V gene lookup returns CDR1 MNHEY and CDR2 SMNVEV (reference sequence). This CDR3 comprises 13 residues. Trimming shortened V by 6 bases and J by 8 bases, and 11 bases separated the two germline ends. The CDR3 DNA is TGTGCCAGCAGCCCGGACAGCTATTCACCCCTCCACTTT. Protein sequence: CASSPDSYSPLHF.

The V call is TRBV30, the J call TRBJ1-1, with D hard to call. Germline assignment: CDR1 GTSNPN and CDR2 SVGIG (reference sequence). Trimming removed 8 bases from V and 1 base from J, with 8 bases in between. This CDR3 spans 11 amino acids. The DNA for the CDR3 is TGTGCCAGCCGGGGGAACACTGAAGCTTTCTTT. It specifies CASRGNTEAFF. Filled out from reference TRBV30 and TRBJ1-1, the complete variable domain reads SQTIHQWPATLVQPVGSPLSLECTVEGTSNPNLYWYRQAAGRGLQLLFYSVGIGQISSEVPQNLSASRPQDRQFILSSKKLLLSDSGFYLCASRGNTEAFFGQGTRLTVV.

As regards this clone: The junction shows a germline mismatch at one end, possibly a read error. V usage is TRBV6-5 and J usage is TRBJ2-4; 10 bases are shared with TRBD1. This CDR3 has 16 amino acids. The germline CDR1 and CDR2 sequences are MNHEY and SVGAGI. The CDR3: CASSYSGDRGKNSQYF. Written as DNA, the CDR3 is TGTGCCAGCAGTTACTCGGGGGACAGGGGCAAAAACAGTCAGTACTTC.

This clone has a handful of counts. The V gene is TRBV28, the J gene TRBJ1-1; D perhaps matches TRBD1 (5 bases). Germline V gene data show CDR1 as MDHEN and CDR2 as SYDVKM. CDR3 length: 12 residues. Trimming removed 8 bases from V and 1 base from J, with 8 bases in between. DNA of the CDR3: TGTGCCAGCCAACAGGAGAACACTGAAGCTTTCTTT. This translates into CASQQENTEAFF. Drawing the rest from reference TRBV28 and TRBJ1-1, the complete variable domain is DVKVTQSSRYLVKRTGEKVFLECVQDMDHENMFWYRQDPGLGLRLIYFSYDVKMKEKGDIPEGYSVSREKKERFSLILESASTNQTSMYLCASQQENTEAFFGQGTRLTVV.

The V gene is TRBV27, the J gene TRBJ1-5; D is uncertain. Germline values: CDR1 MNHEY, CDR2 SMNVEV (reference sequence). The ends were cut back, 3 bases at V and 4 bases at J, with 7 bases in the middle. CDR3 size: 13 residues. CDR3: CASSLAGNQPQHF. CDR3 coding DNA: TGTGCCAGCAGTTTGGCGGGGAATCAGCCCCAGCATTTT.

The chain uses TRBV29-1 and TRBJ1-1; D call uncertain. V lost 6 bases and J lost 4, with 15 bases in between. This CDR3 has 13 residues. The germline gives CDR1 SQVTM, CDR2 ANQGSEA. The DNA for the CDR3 is TGCAGCGTCAAGACTATGGAGGGCACTGAAGCTTTCTTT. Protein sequence: CSVKTMEGTEAFF.

The chain carries TRBV19 and TRBJ1-5; D call uncertain. Germline V lookup: CDR1 LNHDA, CDR2 SQIVND (reference sequence). Trimming shortened V by 5 bases and J by 4 bases, and 12 bases separated the two germline ends. The CDR3 covers 14 residues. For the CDR3, the DNA is TGTGCCAGTAGTCTCCGCGATGCTAATCAGCCCCAGCATTTT. Translated: CASSLRDANQPQHF.

The rearrangement joins TRBV11-2 to TRBJ2-2; D is possibly TRBD2 (7 bases). This CDR3 has 16 amino acids. Germline V lookup: CDR1 SGHAT, CDR2 FQNNGV. Trimming pared 11 bases from V and 5 bases from J, leaving 24 bases between. In DNA form, the CDR3 reads TGTGCCCGAGCTGGGGGGGCGCAATCGGGAACCGGGGAGCTGTTTTTT. Protein: CARAGGAQSGTGELFF. Together with reference TRBV11-2 and TRBJ2-2, the CDR3 gives the full variable domain: EAGVAQSPRYKIIEKRQSVAFWCNPISGHATLYWYQQILGQGPKLLIQFQNNGVVDDSQLPKDRFSAERLKGVDSTLKIQPAKLEDSAVYLCARAGGAQSGTGELFFGEGSRLTVL.

V usage is TRBV2 and J usage is TRBJ2-2; TRBD2 matches at 8 bases. Germline CDR1 is SNHLY and CDR2 is FYNNEI. This CDR3 spans 14 amino acids. J was trimmed by 7 bases and V by 8 bases; bases with no gene match: 9. CDR3: CASLDGGAIGELFF. CDR3 coding DNA: TGTGCCAGCCTCGACGGGGGGGCGATCGGGGAGCTGTTTTTT.

V is TRBV5-1 and J is TRBJ1-3; D call uncertain. The V gene's germline CDR1 is SGHRS and CDR2 YFSETQ. This CDR3 has 15 amino acids. V lost 0 bases, J lost 4 bases, and 11 bases lay in between. The CDR3 sequence: CASSLATGSGNTIYF. The DNA of the CDR3 is TGCGCCAGCAGCTTGGCCACGGGGTCCGGAAACACCATATATTTT.

The chain combines TRBV21-1 with TRBJ2-2; the table's D call of TRBD2 was not tested on the DNA. TRBV21-1 is a recognized pseudogene. This CDR3 spans 14 amino acids. The CDR3 spells CASTRGTGTGELFF. CDR3 DNA: TGTGCCAGCACGCGGGGGACGGGGACCGGGGAGCTGTTTTTT.

The chain recombines TRBV7-2 with TRBJ2-7; a possible D gene is TRBD2 (5 bases). Germline CDR1 is SGHTA and CDR2 is FQGNSA. The CDR3 runs to 17 residues. Trimming left V 4 bases short and J 7 bases short, with 26 bases between. The CDR3 nucleotides are TGTGCCAGCAGCTATCTCTCGAGGATGCTAGCTAATTCAGAGCAGTACTTC. This translates into CASSYLSRMLANSEQYF.

This sequence joins TRBV7-2 and TRBJ2-5, with 7 bases lining up with TRBD2. The end of the DNA is better explained by TRBJ2-7, so the J call may be wrong. The CDR3 covers 15 residues. Germline CDR1 SGHTA, CDR2 FQGNSA. The CDR3 loop reads CASSPGGFTSYEQYF. In nucleotides, the CDR3 is TGTGCCAGCAGCCCGGGGGGTTTTACCTCCTACGAGCAGTACTTC.

This clone was seen a handful of times. The chain links TRBV6-5 to TRBJ1-1, with D possibly TRBD1 on 5 matching bases. Germline V gene lookup returns CDR1 MNHEY and CDR2 SVGAGI. Trimming pared 0 bases from V and 4 bases from J, leaving 12 bases between. The CDR3 is 15 amino acids. CDR3 region: CASSYSGGWATEAFF. CDR3 in DNA: TGTGCCAGCAGTTACTCGGGGGGGTGGGCCACTGAAGCTTTCTTT.

The gene calls are TRBV11-2 and TRBJ2-7; the match to TRBD1 covers 7 bases. V trimming: 8 bases; J trimming: 3 bases; junction bases outside the gene matches: 7. The CDR3 covers 13 residues. The germline gives CDR1 SGHAT, CDR2 FQNNGV. CDR3 nucleotides: TGTGCCAGCTTGGGACAGCCGGGCTACGAGCAGTACTTC. It specifies CASLGQPGYEQYF.

The J gene is TRBJ2-7, the V gene TRBV7-9; tentative D call: TRBD1 (7 bases). Germline CDR1 SEHNR, CDR2 FQNEAQ (reference sequence). The CDR3 contains 13 residues. Between the trimmed V and J ends, which lost 5 bases and 5 bases, there was a span of 13 bases. CDR3 in DNA: TGTGCCAGCAGCCCACAGGGGAGGAACGAGCAGTACTTC. Amino acids: CASSPQGRNEQYF.

This chain joins TRBV30 and TRBJ2-5, with a weak D call TRBD2 (5 bases). CDR3 size: 13 residues. With 3 bases removed from V and 1 base from J, the gap between germline ends came to 9 bases. CDR1 is GTSNPN, CDR2 SVGIG, per germline (reference sequence). DNA of the CDR3: TGTGCCTGGAGAGGAGGCAGCCAAGAGACCCAGTACTTC. Translation: CAWRGGSQETQYF.

The chain joins TRBV5-8 to TRBJ1-1; D gene unclear. CDR3 size: 16 residues. Trimming removed 0 bases at V and 2 bases at J, with 14 bases between. Germline V CDR1 and CDR2: SGHTS, YDEGEE. CDR3 region: CASSLEVVPTNTEAFF. The CDR3 DNA is TGTGCCAGCAGCTTGGAAGTCGTCCCTACTAACACTGAAGCTTTCTTT.

V gene TRBV7-9 combines with J gene TRBJ2-7, with 7 nucleotides matching TRBD1. The CDR3 loop spans 15 amino acids. The V gene's germline CDR1 is SEHNR and CDR2 FQNEAQ (reference sequence). V gave up 3 bases and J gave up 3 bases; unmatched junction bases: 8. The CDR3 loop reads CASSFAQGHLYEQYF. In DNA form, the CDR3 reads TGTGCCAGCAGCTTCGCACAGGGGCATCTCTACGAGCAGTACTTC.

The chain is built from TRBV5-4 and TRBJ2-1; the D gene is possibly TRBD2 (6 bases). This CDR3 contains 14 residues. The V gene lost 0 bases and the J gene lost 8 bases, with 12 bases spanning the gap. Germline assignment: CDR1 SGHNT and CDR2 YYREEE (reference sequence). The CDR3 bases are TGTGCCAGCAGCTTGGGACTAGTTGGGGATGAGCAGTTCTTC. As protein: CASSLGLVGDEQFF. The variable domain in full, completed from reference TRBV5-4 and TRBJ2-1, reads ETGVTQSPTHLIKTRGQQVTLRCSSQSGHNTVSWYQQALGQGPQFIFQYYREEENGRGNFPPRFSGLQFPNYSSELNVNALELDDSALYLCASSLGLVGDEQFFGPGTRLTVL.

A single count supports this clone. This sequence joins TRBV4-2 and TRBJ1-1, with a tentative D call TRBD1 (6 bases). Trimming cost V 1 base and J 0 bases, with 6 bases left between them. The CDR3 contains 14 residues. Germline CDR1 is LGHNA and CDR2 is YNFKEQ. The CDR3 nucleotides are TGTGCCAGCAGCCAAGGGGACATGAACACTGAAGCTTTCTTT. Its translation is CASSQGDMNTEAFF.

The DNA of the CDR3 is TGTGCCAGCCTCGGGACAGGGCTCCCTAATGAAAAACTGTTTTTT. Translation: CASLGTGLPNEKLFF. This chain connects TRBV2 to TRBJ1-4; 9 bases agree with TRBD1. V lost 8 bases and J lost 3; bases outside the gene matches: 7. The CDR3 has 15 residues. Germline CDR1 is SNHLY and CDR2 is FYNNEI.

V and J are TRBV2 and TRBJ1-5, with D maybe TRBD1 (5 bases). CDR1 and CDR2 from the germline V gene are SNHLY and FYNNEI. With 8 bases removed from V and 3 bases from J, the gap between germline ends came to 11 bases. The CDR3 sequence is 13 residues long. The CDR3 is CASSAGVNQPQHF. The CDR3, as DNA: TGTGCCAGCTCCGCGGGGGTCAATCAGCCCCAGCATTTT. The full variable domain, its missing parts supplied by reference TRBV2 and TRBJ1-5, is EPEVTQTPSHQVTQMGQEVILRCVPISNHLYFYWYRQILGQKVEFLVSFYNNEISEKSEIFDDQFSVERPDGSNFTLKIRSTKLEDSAMYFCASSAGVNQPQHFGDGTRLSIL.

The V and J genes are TRBV18 and TRBJ2-3; 14 bases line up with TRBD2. After removal of 4 bases from V and 4 bases from J, the junction contained 4 bases not matched to a gene. CDR3 length: 16 amino acids. Germline V CDR1 and CDR2: KGHSH, LQKENI. CDR3 sequence reads: CASSQGLAGEADTQYF. The CDR3 DNA follows: TGTGCCAGCTCACAGGGACTAGCGGGAGAGGCAGATACGCAGTATTTT.